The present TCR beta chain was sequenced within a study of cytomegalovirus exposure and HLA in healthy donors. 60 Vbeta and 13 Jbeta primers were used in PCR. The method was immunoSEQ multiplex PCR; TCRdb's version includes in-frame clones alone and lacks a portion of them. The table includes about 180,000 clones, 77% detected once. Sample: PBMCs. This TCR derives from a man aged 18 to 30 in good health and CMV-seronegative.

For the CDR3, the DNA is TGTGCCACCAGCAGAGATAGAATTCTCGGTGTTAGGCTGTTTTTT. This codes for CATSRDRILGVRLFF. The J gene is TRBJ2-2, the V gene TRBV15, with no clear D. The V end was cut by 0 bases, the J end by 13 bases, with 18 bases between. This CDR3 spans 15 amino acids. Germline V CDR1 and CDR2: LNHNV, YYDKDF (reference sequence).